By sample fraction, the clone carrying this TCR beta chain is medium-sized. The data were obtained in a study of patients and donors after allogeneic stem cell transplantation. CDR1 SGHTA and CDR2 FQGTGA come from the germline V gene. CDR3 length equals 15 residues. The ends were cut back, 1 base at V and 6 bases at J, with 12 bases in the middle. TCRdb reprocessed the RT-PCR reads with MiXCR, giving one entry per CDR3 protein. The top ten clones hold 2.6% of a sample with about 87,000 distinct CDR3 sequences, approximately 5% of them seen once. Material: blood, either unsorted or a sorted T cell fraction (not recorded which). The J gene is TRBJ2-2, the V gene TRBV7-3; D remains ambiguous. This clonotype was obtained from a human donor who was either an allogeneic HSCT recipient or a stem cell or donor lymphocyte infusion donor (not recorded which). It is not recorded whose cells these are; they may come from a transplant donor. CDR3 loop: CASSLNIGYPGELFF. The CDR3 DNA sequence: TGTGCCAGCAGCTTAAATATAGGTTATCCCGGGGAGCTGTTTTTT.